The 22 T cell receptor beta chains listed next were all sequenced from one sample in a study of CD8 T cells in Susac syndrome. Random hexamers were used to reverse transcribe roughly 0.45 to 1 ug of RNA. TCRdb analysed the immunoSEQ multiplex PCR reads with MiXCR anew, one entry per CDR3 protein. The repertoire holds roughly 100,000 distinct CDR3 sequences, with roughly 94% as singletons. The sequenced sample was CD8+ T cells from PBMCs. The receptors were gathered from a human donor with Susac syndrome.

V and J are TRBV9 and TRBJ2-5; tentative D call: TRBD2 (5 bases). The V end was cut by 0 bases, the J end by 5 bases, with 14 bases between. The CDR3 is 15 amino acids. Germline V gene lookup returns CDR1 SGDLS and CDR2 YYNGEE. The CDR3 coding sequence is TGTGCCAGCAGCGTAGGAGCGGACCCTGCCGAGACCCAGTACTTC. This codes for CASSVGADPAETQYF.

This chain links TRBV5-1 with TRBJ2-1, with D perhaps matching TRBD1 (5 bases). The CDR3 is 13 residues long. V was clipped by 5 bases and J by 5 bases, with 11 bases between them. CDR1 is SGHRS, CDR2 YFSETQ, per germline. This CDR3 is CASSPLQDNEQFF. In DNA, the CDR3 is TGCGCCAGCAGTCCTCTACAGGACAATGAGCAGTTCTTC.

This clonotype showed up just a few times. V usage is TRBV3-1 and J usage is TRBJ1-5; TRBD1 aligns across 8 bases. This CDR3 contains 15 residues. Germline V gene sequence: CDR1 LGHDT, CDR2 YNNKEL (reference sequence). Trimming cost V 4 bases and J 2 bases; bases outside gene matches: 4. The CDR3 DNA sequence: TGTGCCAGCAGCCCAGGGGGCGCGGGCAATCAGCCCCAGCATTTT. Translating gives CASSPGGAGNQPQHF.

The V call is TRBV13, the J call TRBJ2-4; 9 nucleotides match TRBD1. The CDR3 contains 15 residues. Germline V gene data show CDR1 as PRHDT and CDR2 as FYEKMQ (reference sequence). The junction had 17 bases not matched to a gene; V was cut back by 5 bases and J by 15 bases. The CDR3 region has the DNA TGTGCCAGCAGCCCTCTCCCGGGGGGACAGGGAGAGGTGTACTTC. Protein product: CASSPLPGGQGEVYF.

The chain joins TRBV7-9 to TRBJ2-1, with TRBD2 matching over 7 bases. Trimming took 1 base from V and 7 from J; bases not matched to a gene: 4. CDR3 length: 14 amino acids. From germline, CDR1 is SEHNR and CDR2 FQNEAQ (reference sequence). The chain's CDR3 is CASSLVAGENEQFF. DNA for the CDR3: TGTGCCAGCAGCTTAGTGGCGGGGGAGAATGAGCAGTTCTTC. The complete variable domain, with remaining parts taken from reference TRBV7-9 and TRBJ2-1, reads DTGVSQNPRHKITKRGQNVTFRCDPISEHNRLYWYRQTLGQGPEFLTYFQNEAQLEKSRLLSDRFSAERPKGSFSTLEIQRTEQGDSAMYLCASSLVAGENEQFFGPGTRLTVL.

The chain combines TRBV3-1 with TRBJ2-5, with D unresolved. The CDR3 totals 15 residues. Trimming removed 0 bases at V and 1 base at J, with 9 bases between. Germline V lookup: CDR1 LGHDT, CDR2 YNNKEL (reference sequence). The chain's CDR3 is CASSQDEGIQETQYF. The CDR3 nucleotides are TGTGCCAGCAGCCAAGACGAAGGGATCCAAGAGACCCAGTACTTC.

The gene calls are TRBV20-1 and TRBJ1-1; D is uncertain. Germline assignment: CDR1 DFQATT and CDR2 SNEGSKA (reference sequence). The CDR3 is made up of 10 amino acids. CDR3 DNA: TGCAGGGCCCAGGACACTGAAGCTTTCTTT. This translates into CRAQDTEAFF.

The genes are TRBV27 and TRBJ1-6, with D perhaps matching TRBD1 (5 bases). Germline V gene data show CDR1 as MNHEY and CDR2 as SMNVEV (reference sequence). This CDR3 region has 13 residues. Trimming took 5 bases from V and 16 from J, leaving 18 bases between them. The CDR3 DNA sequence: TGTGCCAGCAGTCCCGGGACCGCCCTAGCACTCCACTTT. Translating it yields CASSPGTALALHF.

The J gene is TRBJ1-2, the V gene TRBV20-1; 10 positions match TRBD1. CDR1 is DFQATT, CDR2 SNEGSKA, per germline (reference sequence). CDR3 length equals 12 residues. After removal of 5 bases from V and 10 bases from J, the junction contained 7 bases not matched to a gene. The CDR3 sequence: CSAGTGTGDYTF. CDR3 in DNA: TGCAGTGCTGGGACTGGGACAGGGGACTACACCTTC.

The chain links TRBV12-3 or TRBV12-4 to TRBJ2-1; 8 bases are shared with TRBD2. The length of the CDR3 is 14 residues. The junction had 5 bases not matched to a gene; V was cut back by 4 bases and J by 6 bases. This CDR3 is CASSSNGGANEQFF. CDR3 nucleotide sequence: TGTGCCAGCAGTTCTAACGGGGGGGCCAATGAGCAGTTCTTC.

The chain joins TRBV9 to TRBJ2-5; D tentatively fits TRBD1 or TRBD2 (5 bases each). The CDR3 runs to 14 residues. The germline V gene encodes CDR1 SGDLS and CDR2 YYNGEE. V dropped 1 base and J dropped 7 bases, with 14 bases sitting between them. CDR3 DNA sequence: TGTGCCAGCAGCGTACAGGGACCCGGCGGGACCCAGTACTTC. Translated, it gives CASSVQGPGGTQYF.

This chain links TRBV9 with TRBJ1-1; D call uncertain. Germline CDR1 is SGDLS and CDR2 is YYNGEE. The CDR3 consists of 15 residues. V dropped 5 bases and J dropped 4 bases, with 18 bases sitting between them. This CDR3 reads CASRVLQMGCTEAFF. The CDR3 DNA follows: TGTGCCAGCAGGGTACTTCAAATGGGCTGCACTGAAGCTTTCTTT.

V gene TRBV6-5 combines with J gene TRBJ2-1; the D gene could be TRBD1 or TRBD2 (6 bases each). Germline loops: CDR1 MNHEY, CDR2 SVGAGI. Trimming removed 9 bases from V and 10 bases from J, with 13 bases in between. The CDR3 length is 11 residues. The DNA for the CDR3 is TGTGCCAGTGGGTGGGGGGCCGAGCAGTTCTTC. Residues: CASGWGAEQFF.

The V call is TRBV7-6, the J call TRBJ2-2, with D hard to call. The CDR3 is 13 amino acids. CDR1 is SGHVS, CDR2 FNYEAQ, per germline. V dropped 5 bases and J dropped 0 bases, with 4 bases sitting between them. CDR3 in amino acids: CASSAANTGELFF. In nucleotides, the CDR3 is TGTGCCAGCAGCGCCGCGAACACCGGGGAGCTGTTTTTT. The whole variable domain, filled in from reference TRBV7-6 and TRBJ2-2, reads GAGVSQSPRYKVTKRGQDVALRCDPISGHVSLYWYRQALGQGPEFLTYFNYEAQQDKSGLPNDRFSAERPEGSISTLTIQRTEQRDSAMYRCASSAANTGELFFGEGSRLTVL.

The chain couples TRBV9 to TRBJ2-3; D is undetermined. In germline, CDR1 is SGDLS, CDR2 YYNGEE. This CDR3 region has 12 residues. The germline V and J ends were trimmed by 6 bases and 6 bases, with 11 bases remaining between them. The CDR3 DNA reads TGTGCCAGCACAGACTCGGCGGATACGCAGTATTTT. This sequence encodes CASTDSADTQYF.

The CDR3 reads CASSSVGGTGAVLTF. In DNA, the CDR3 is TGTGCCAGCAGCTCCGTGGGGGGGACGGGGGCCGTCCTGACTTTC. The rearrangement links TRBV7-2 to TRBJ2-6; a weak D match, TRBD2 (7 bases). Trimming removed 4 bases from V and 12 bases from J, with 19 bases in between. Germline V CDR1 and CDR2: SGHTA, FQGNSA. This CDR3 comprises 15 residues.

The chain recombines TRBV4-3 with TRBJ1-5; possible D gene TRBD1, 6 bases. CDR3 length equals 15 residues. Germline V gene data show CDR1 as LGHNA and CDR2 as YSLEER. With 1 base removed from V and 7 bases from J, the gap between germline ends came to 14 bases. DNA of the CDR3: TGCGCCAGCAGCCAAGCGAAGGGAACAGGGCAGCCCCAGCATTTT. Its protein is CASSQAKGTGQPQHF.

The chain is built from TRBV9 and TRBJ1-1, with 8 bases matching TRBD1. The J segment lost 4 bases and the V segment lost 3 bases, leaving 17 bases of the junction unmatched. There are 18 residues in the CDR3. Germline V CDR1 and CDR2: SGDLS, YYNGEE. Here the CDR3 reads CASSASAKVGTGGTEAFF. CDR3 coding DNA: TGTGCCAGCAGCGCCTCAGCTAAAGTAGGGACAGGTGGCACTGAAGCTTTCTTT.

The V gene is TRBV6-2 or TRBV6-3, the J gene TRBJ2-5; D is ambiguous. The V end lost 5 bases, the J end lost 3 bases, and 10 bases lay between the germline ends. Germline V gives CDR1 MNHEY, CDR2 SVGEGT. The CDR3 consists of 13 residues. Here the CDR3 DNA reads TGTGCCAGCAGTCCGCCGGCAGAAGAGACCCAGTACTTC. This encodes CASSPPAEETQYF.

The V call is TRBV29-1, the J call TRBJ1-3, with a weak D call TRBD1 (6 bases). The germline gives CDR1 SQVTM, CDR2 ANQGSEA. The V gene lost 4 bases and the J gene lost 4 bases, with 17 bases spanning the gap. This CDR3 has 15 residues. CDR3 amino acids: CSVAYQGPHGNTIYF. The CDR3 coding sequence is TGCAGCGTTGCTTACCAGGGGCCTCACGGAAACACCATATATTTT.

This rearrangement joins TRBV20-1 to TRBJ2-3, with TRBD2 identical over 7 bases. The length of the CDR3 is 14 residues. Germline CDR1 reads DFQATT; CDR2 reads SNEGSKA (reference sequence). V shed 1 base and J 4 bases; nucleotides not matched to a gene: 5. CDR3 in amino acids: CSARVILAADTQYF. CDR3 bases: TGCAGTGCTAGAGTGATCCTAGCGGCAGATACGCAGTATTTT.

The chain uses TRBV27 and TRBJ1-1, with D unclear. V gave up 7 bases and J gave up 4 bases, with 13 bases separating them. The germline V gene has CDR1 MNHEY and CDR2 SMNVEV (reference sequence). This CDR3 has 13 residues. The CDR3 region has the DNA TGTGCCAGCAAACCCCAGGACGGCACTGAAGCTTTCTTT. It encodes CASKPQDGTEAFF.